Below, 27 T cell receptor beta chains from the same sample are listed, as sequenced in a study of cytomegalovirus exposure and HLA in healthy donors. 13 Jbeta primers and 60 Vbeta primers were used for the PCR. Measured with immunoSEQ multiplex PCR; TCRdb has only the in-frame clones, and not every one. The repertoire consists of more than 85,000 clones, with 75% to 90% occurring once and the leading ten covering just over 2.5%. The sequencing input was PBMCs. These receptors all come from a man between 35 and 55 years old in good health and CMV-seronegative.

CDR3 nucleotides: TGCGCCAGCAGCTTGCTAGCGGGGTCCCAAGAGACCCAGTACTTC. It encodes CASSLLAGSQETQYF. The chain employs TRBV5-1 and TRBJ2-5; 9 nucleotides line up with TRBD2. The CDR3 loop spans 15 amino acids. From germline, CDR1 is SGHRS and CDR2 YFSETQ. Germline trimming cut 1 base from V and 1 base from J; bases unmatched to any gene: 2.

The chain is built from TRBV6-5 and TRBJ1-3, with TRBD1 identical over 8 bases. The CDR3 spans 15 residues. Germline trimming cut 2 bases from V and 3 bases from J; bases unmatched to any gene: 3. The germline gives CDR1 MNHEY, CDR2 SVGAGI. CDR3 residues: CASSYQGALGNTIYF. The CDR3 nucleotides read TGTGCCAGCAGTTACCAGGGGGCGCTTGGAAACACCATATATTTT.

A few counts support this clone. The chain has TRBV4-1 and TRBJ1-2; the D is unclear. This CDR3 contains 13 residues. Germline V gene sequence: CDR1 MGHRA, CDR2 YSYEKL. Trimming took off 4 bases at V and 6 bases at J, with 12 bases between the two ends. The CDR3 spells CASSREAGHGYTF. For the CDR3, the DNA is TGCGCCAGCAGCCGAGAGGCAGGCCATGGCTACACCTTC.

The genes are TRBV6-1 and TRBJ1-2, with 9 bases fitting TRBD1. CDR1 and CDR2 from the germline V gene are MNHNS and SASEGT. The ends lost 7 bases at V and 5 bases at J; junction bases unmatched: 8. This CDR3 is 14 amino acids long. The CDR3 here is CASNRDRVLYGYTF. CDR3 nucleotides: TGTGCCAGCAACCGGGACAGGGTTTTATATGGCTACACCTTC.

In this sample, this clone turned up once. V and J are TRBV19 and TRBJ1-1, with a possible D match to TRBD1 (5 bases). Trimming stripped 4 bases from V and 4 bases from J, with 10 bases between. Germline CDR1 LNHDA, CDR2 SQIVND (reference sequence). This CDR3 is 13 amino acids long. In nucleotides, the CDR3 is TGTGCCAGTAGTAGCCAAAGGGGCACTGAAGCTTTCTTT. Protein product: CASSSQRGTEAFF.

A few counts support this clone. The gene calls are TRBV5-4 and TRBJ2-4; 8 nucleotides agree with TRBD1. After removal of 4 bases from V and 1 base from J, the junction contained 7 bases not matched to a gene. The CDR3 sequence is 16 residues long. The germline CDR1 and CDR2 sequences are SGHNT and YYREEE (reference sequence). CDR3 sequence: CASSLDRVGAKNIQYF. CDR3 bases: TGTGCCAGCAGCCTGGACAGGGTGGGTGCCAAAAACATTCAGTACTTC.

This chain joins TRBV6-5 and TRBJ1-2, with a weak D call TRBD1 (6 bases). This CDR3 has 13 amino acids. V was pared by 5 bases and J by 5 bases, with 12 bases between. Germline V gene data show CDR1 as MNHEY and CDR2 as SVGAGI. This CDR3 reads CASSRRGGYGYTF. The CDR3 coding sequence is TGTGCCAGCAGTCGCAGGGGTGGGTATGGCTACACCTTC.

V usage is TRBV5-1 and J usage is TRBJ1-2, with D possibly TRBD1 on 5 matching bases. The CDR3 totals 15 residues. The germline CDR1 and CDR2 sequences are SGHRS and YFSETQ. Trimming stripped 6 bases from V and 5 bases from J, with 20 bases between. CDR3 protein: CASNPGGLALYGYTF. CDR3 in DNA: TGCGCCAGCAACCCGGGGGGACTAGCCCTTTATGGCTACACCTTC.

This clone came up once. The rearrangement uses TRBV7-9 and TRBJ1-1; 10 positions match TRBD1. V shed 1 base, J shed 3 bases, and the junction held 2 bases outside the gene matches. Germline V gene sequence: CDR1 SEHNR, CDR2 FQNEAQ (reference sequence). The length of the CDR3 is 15 residues. CDR3 nucleotide sequence: TGTGCCAGCAGCTTAGTCGGGACAGGGGACACTGAAGCTTTCTTT. This gives the protein CASSLVGTGDTEAFF.

This chain links TRBV4-3 with TRBJ1-2; D is perhaps TRBD1 (6 bases). This CDR3 contains 15 residues. V was trimmed by 4 bases and J by 8 bases, leaving 20 bases between them. Germline CDR1 LGHNA, CDR2 YSLEER. CDR3 protein: CASSLGAGAEDGYTF. In DNA form, the CDR3 reads TGCGCCAGCAGCCTCGGGGCAGGGGCGGAAGACGGCTACACCTTC.

This clone was detected only a few times. The J gene is TRBJ2-2, the V gene TRBV21-1; the DNA was not used to check the table's D call, TRBD1. TRBV21-1 is classified as a pseudogene. The length of the CDR3 is 21 residues. CDR3 DNA: TGTGCCAGCAGCTCCGCGCGACTTATTCGTGGACAGAATCTAAGCACCGGGGAGCTGTTTTTT. This gives the protein CASSSARLIRGQNLSTGELFF.

The chain combines TRBV6-5 with TRBJ2-7; D remains unclear. V lost 6 bases to trimming and J lost 7 bases, with 16 bases between them. This CDR3 is built from 13 residues. Germline V CDR1 and CDR2: MNHEY, SVGAGI. CDR3 DNA sequence: TGTGCCAGCAGGTCATATAGTCTACGAGAGCAGTACTTC. This gives the protein CASRSYSLREQYF.

The chain has TRBV10-2 and TRBJ1-5; D is unresolved. The germline V gene has CDR1 WSHSY and CDR2 SAAADI. V lost 3 bases and J 0 bases, leaving 3 bases between the germline ends. The CDR3 totals 13 residues. The CDR3 nucleotides read TGCGCCAGCAGTGACAGTAGCAATCAGCCCCAGCATTTT. Its translation is CASSDSSNQPQHF.

The chain joins TRBV7-8 to TRBJ1-6, with TRBD1 as a possible D gene (5 bases). Germline values: CDR1 SGHVS, CDR2 FQNEAQ. The V and J ends lost 1 base and 14 bases respectively, with 21 bases between them. CDR3 length equals 16 residues. As DNA, the CDR3 is TGTGCCAGCAGCTTAGGGCGGGGCACGGGGTTCGGCACCCTCCACTTT. It is translated as CASSLGRGTGFGTLHF.

The V gene is TRBV9, the J gene TRBJ1-1; 10 bases are a match to TRBD1. Germline assignment: CDR1 SGDLS and CDR2 YYNGEE. Trimming at V came to 4 bases and at J to 8 bases, leaving 14 bases not matched to a gene. The CDR3 has 16 amino acids. The CDR3 DNA follows: TGTGCCAGCAGCCCCCGGGACAGGGGCGCAAGGTCCGAAGCTTTCTTT. As protein: CASSPRDRGARSEAFF.

In its sample, this clone was seen a few times. The rearrangement links TRBV6-4 to TRBJ2-2; D possibly corresponds to TRBD1 (6 bases). Trimming shortened V by 0 bases and J by 6 bases, and 11 bases separated the two germline ends. The CDR3 covers 15 residues. In germline, CDR1 is MRHNA, CDR2 SNTAGT. The CDR3, as DNA: TGTGCCAGCAGTGACTCGACCTCAGGGGCCGGGGAGCTGTTTTTT. Protein sequence: CASSDSTSGAGELFF.

The rearrangement joins TRBV4-3 to TRBJ2-1; 12 bases map to TRBD1. CDR1 is LGHNA, CDR2 YSLEER, per germline. V shed 4 bases, J shed 7 bases, and the junction held 8 bases outside the gene matches. The CDR3 extends over 16 amino acids. The CDR3 spells CASSPLGTGGENEQFF. CDR3 DNA sequence: TGCGCCAGCAGCCCTCTTGGGACAGGGGGCGAAAATGAGCAGTTCTTC.

J is TRBJ2-5 and V is TRBV5-5, with 9 bases identical to TRBD2. From germline, CDR1 is SGHKS and CDR2 YYEKEE (reference sequence). The ends lost 1 base at V and 5 bases at J; junction bases unmatched: 6. The length of the CDR3 is 15 residues. CDR3 protein: CASSLRPSGAETQYF. The CDR3 nucleotides read TGTGCCAGCAGCTTGCGGCCTAGCGGGGCGGAGACCCAGTACTTC.

This sequence joins TRBV21-1 and TRBJ2-7; the table gives TRBD1 as D, unverified against the DNA. TRBV21-1 is noted as a pseudogene. The CDR3 loop spans 15 amino acids. Written as DNA, the CDR3 is TGTGCCAGCAGCACCGGGACAGGCCGACGCCACGAGCAGTACTTC. Translating gives CASSTGTGRRHEQYF.

The V gene is TRBV27, the J gene TRBJ2-5, with D possibly being TRBD2 (5 bases). There are 13 residues in the CDR3. V lost 5 bases to trimming and J lost 7 bases, with 14 bases between them. Germline V CDR1 and CDR2: MNHEY, SMNVEV (reference sequence). The CDR3 bases are TGTGCCAGCAGTGCAGGACCCGGAGGGACCCAGTACTTC. Protein product: CASSAGPGGTQYF.

The V call is TRBV7-3, the J call TRBJ2-7; TRBD2 is a possible D gene (5 bases). Germline lookup yields CDR1 SGHTA and CDR2 FQGTGA. Trimming pared 6 bases from V and 0 bases from J, leaving 15 bases between. CDR3 length: 15 residues. CDR3 sequence: CASSRSAVHSYEQYF. The CDR3 region has the DNA TGTGCCAGCAGTCGTTCAGCGGTCCACTCCTACGAGCAGTACTTC. Full variable domain (remainder filled in from reference TRBV7-3 and TRBJ2-7): GAGVSQTPSNKVTEKGKYVELRCDPISGHTALYWYRQSLGQGPEFLIYFQGTGAADDSGLPNDRFFAVRPEGSVSTLKIQRTERGDSAVYLCASSRSAVHSYEQYFGPGTRLTVT.

The V call is TRBV6-6, the J call TRBJ2-2; D is unresolved. The V gene's germline CDR1 is MNHNY and CDR2 SVGAGI (reference sequence). V lost 2 bases and J lost 2, with 6 bases in between. This CDR3 comprises 14 residues. The CDR3 loop is CASSYGHNTGELFF. CDR3 in DNA: TGTGCCAGCAGTTACGGGCACAACACCGGGGAGCTGTTTTTT.

The chain couples TRBV11-2 to TRBJ1-3; D remains ambiguous. Trimming took 2 bases from V and 3 from J, leaving 17 bases between them. This CDR3 spans 17 amino acids. Germline CDR1 SGHAT, CDR2 FQNNGV. CDR3 sequence: CASSLNGGSNFGNTIYF. The CDR3 region has the DNA TGTGCCAGCAGCTTAAATGGAGGGTCAAACTTTGGAAACACCATATATTTT.

The CDR3 region is CASSLQSRQGFSPLHF. The DNA of the CDR3 is TGTGCCAGCAGTTTACAGTCGCGACAGGGGTTTTCACCCCTCCACTTT. The chain is built from TRBV27 and TRBJ1-6, with 8 bases identical to TRBD1. V was clipped by 2 bases and J by 9 bases; unmatched bases: 9. The CDR3 has 16 residues. Per the germline V gene, CDR1 is MNHEY and CDR2 is SMNVEV (reference sequence).

Only a few counts were recorded for this clone. This chain links TRBV9 with TRBJ2-5, with TRBD1 matching over 7 bases. The J call may be incorrect, as the DNA end agrees better with TRBJ2-7. Germline assignment: CDR1 SGDLS and CDR2 YYNGEE. The CDR3 covers 14 residues. In nucleotides, the CDR3 is TGTGCCAGCAGCCCTGGGACAGCAACCTACGAGCAGTACTTC. Translation gives CASSPGTATYEQYF.

V gene TRBV6-6 combines with J gene TRBJ2-2, with D perhaps TRBD1 (5 bases). The V gene lost 2 bases and the J gene lost 6 bases, with 16 bases spanning the gap. There are 16 residues in the CDR3. Germline values: CDR1 MNHNY, CDR2 SVGAGI (reference sequence). The CDR3 loop is CASSYRLAQGAGELFF. The DNA for the CDR3 is TGTGCCAGCAGTTACCGCTTGGCCCAAGGGGCCGGGGAGCTGTTTTTT.

The chain couples TRBV6-4 to TRBJ2-3, with 8 bases matching TRBD2. The CDR3 sequence is 17 residues long. Per the germline V gene, CDR1 is MRHNA and CDR2 is SNTAGT. The V segment lost 3 bases and the J segment 0 bases; nucleotides outside the gene matches: 8. CDR3 in DNA: TGTGCCAGCAGTGAGAATTGGGGACTAGGAAGCACAGATACGCAGTATTTT. Its protein product is CASSENWGLGSTDTQYF.